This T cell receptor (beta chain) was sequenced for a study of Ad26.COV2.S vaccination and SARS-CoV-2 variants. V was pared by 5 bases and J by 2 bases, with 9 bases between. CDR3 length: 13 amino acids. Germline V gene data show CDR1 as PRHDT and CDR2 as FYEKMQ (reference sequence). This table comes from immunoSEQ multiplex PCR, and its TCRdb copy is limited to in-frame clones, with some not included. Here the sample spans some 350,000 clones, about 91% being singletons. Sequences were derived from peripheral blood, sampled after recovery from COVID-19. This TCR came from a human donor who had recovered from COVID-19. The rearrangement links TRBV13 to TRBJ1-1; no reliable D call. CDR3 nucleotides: TGTGCCAGCAGCGTGGACGGCAACACTGAAGCTTTCTTT. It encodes CASSVDGNTEAFF.